One sample yielded the 30 T cell receptor beta chains listed below, sequenced in a study of T cell responses to AZD1222 COVID-19 vaccine. This table comes from immunoSEQ multiplex PCR, and its TCRdb copy is limited to in-frame clones, with some not included. The sample consists of 75,000 to 90,000 clones, about 84% of them appearing once. The specimen was peripheral blood, collected on day 0 of AZD1222 vaccination. The receptors derive from an adult in good health.

V is TRBV2 and J is TRBJ2-3; 7 nucleotides match TRBD1. This CDR3 is built from 15 residues. J gave up 0 bases and V 6 bases, and 6 bases lay outside the gene matches. CDR1 is SNHLY and CDR2 is FYNNEI in the germline V gene. CDR3: CASRPGTVSTDTQYF. As DNA, the CDR3 is TGTGCCAGCAGGCCCGGGACAGTTAGCACAGATACGCAGTATTTT.

This chain connects TRBV5-1 to TRBJ2-3; D uncertain. Germline CDR1 and CDR2: SGHRS and YFSETQ. Trimming shortened V by 2 bases and J by 0 bases, and 10 bases separated the two germline ends. The CDR3 contains 15 residues. CDR3 bases: TGCGCCAGCAGCTTTGATGACCCTAGCACAGATACGCAGTATTTT. Translating it yields CASSFDDPSTDTQYF.

The rearrangement uses TRBV4-2 and TRBJ2-7, with 16 bases that match TRBD2. CDR3 length: 20 residues. V shed 3 bases and J 2 bases; nucleotides not matched to a gene: 13. Germline V gene data show CDR1 as LGHNA and CDR2 as YNFKEQ. The chain's CDR3 is CASSHPGTSGRAKVAYEQYF. The CDR3 coding sequence is TGTGCCAGCAGCCATCCCGGGACTAGCGGGAGGGCCAAGGTAGCCTACGAGCAGTACTTC.

The rearrangement uses TRBV2 and TRBJ1-4, with 11 bases identical to TRBD1. The trim removed 5 bases at V and 6 bases at J, leaving 11 bases unmatched. CDR1 and CDR2 from the germline V gene are SNHLY and FYNNEI. The CDR3 covers 17 residues. CDR3 nucleotides: TGTGCCAGCAGTCGGACAGGGGGCCACACCATGTATGAAAAACTGTTTTTT. It specifies CASSRTGGHTMYEKLFF.

This sequence joins TRBV9 and TRBJ2-3; the D is unclear. Germline CDR1 and CDR2: SGDLS and YYNGEE. With 0 bases removed from V and 2 bases from J, the gap between germline ends came to 10 bases. The CDR3 spans 15 residues. The chain's CDR3 is CASSVGSWSTDTQYF. In nucleotides, the CDR3 is TGTGCCAGCAGCGTAGGGTCCTGGTCCACAGATACGCAGTATTTT.

The chain is built from TRBV20-1 and TRBJ2-5; D is possibly TRBD1 (6 bases). CDR3 length: 11 amino acids. V lost 3 bases to trimming and J lost 6 bases, with 8 bases between them. CDR1 is DFQATT and CDR2 is SNEGSKA in the germline V gene (reference sequence). CDR3 bases: TGCAGTGCTAGCAGGGGACAGACCCAGTACTTC. It specifies CSASRGQTQYF.

The chain has TRBV28 and TRBJ2-7, with D hard to call. The CDR3 covers 13 residues. Per germline, CDR1 MDHEN and CDR2 SYDVKM. The V and J ends lost 1 base and 5 bases respectively, with 9 bases between them. The CDR3 bases are TGTGCCAGCAGTTTATCGGGTACCCACGAGCAGTACTTC. This sequence encodes CASSLSGTHEQYF.

The V call is TRBV5-6, the J call TRBJ2-2; 10 nucleotides align to TRBD1. The CDR3 is 16 amino acids. V shed 1 base, J shed 5 bases, and the junction held 5 bases outside the gene matches. CDR1 is SGHDT, CDR2 YYEEEE, per germline. CDR3 in amino acids: CASSLWGTGATGELFF. The CDR3 bases are TGTGCCAGCAGCTTGTGGGGGACAGGGGCAACCGGGGAGCTGTTTTTT.

The genes are TRBV6-2 or TRBV6-3 and TRBJ1-3; D not resolved. Germline values: CDR1 MNHEY, CDR2 SVGEGT. Trimming pared 4 bases from V and 4 bases from J, leaving 11 bases between. CDR3 length: 14 residues. Here the CDR3 reads CASSSGYSGNTIYF. The CDR3 region has the DNA TGTGCCAGCAGTTCAGGCTACTCGGGAAACACCATATATTTT.

V gene TRBV11-2 combines with J gene TRBJ2-5; 9 nucleotides align to TRBD2. The CDR3 has 17 amino acids. Trimming removed 2 bases from V and 1 base from J; junction bases left unmatched: 8. Per germline, CDR1 SGHAT and CDR2 FQNNGV. The chain's CDR3 is CASSLFSLAGLQETQYF. As DNA, the CDR3 is TGTGCCAGCAGCTTATTCTCCCTAGCGGGGCTCCAAGAGACCCAGTACTTC.

The gene calls are TRBV6-1 and TRBJ1-2, with D possibly TRBD1 on 5 matching bases. Germline assignment: CDR1 MNHNS and CDR2 SASEGT. The CDR3 has 14 residues. Trimming shortened V by 3 bases and J by 7 bases, and 15 bases separated the two germline ends. CDR3 sequence (DNA): TGTGCCAGCAGTGAGATACGGGGGAAGGGTGGCTACACCTTC. Its protein is CASSEIRGKGGYTF.

The chain links TRBV7-9 to TRBJ1-1, with D possibly being TRBD1 (5 bases). This CDR3 spans 15 amino acids. The V end was cut by 6 bases, the J end by 2 bases, with 16 bases between. The germline V gene has CDR1 SEHNR and CDR2 FQNEAQ (reference sequence). As DNA, the CDR3 is TGTGCCAGCAGAGACCGGGACTCCAAAAACACTGAAGCTTTCTTT. Its translation is CASRDRDSKNTEAFF.

V gene TRBV18 combines with J gene TRBJ1-1; a weak D match, TRBD1 (6 bases). V gave up 2 bases and J gave up 7 bases, with 11 bases separating them. The CDR3 sequence is 13 residues long. Germline assignment: CDR1 KGHSH and CDR2 LQKENI. The CDR3: CASSPSQGNEAFF. The CDR3 DNA follows: TGTGCCAGCTCACCATCTCAGGGGAATGAAGCTTTCTTT.

The chain employs TRBV2 and TRBJ2-7; 8 positions agree with TRBD1. The junction had 8 bases not matched to a gene; V was cut back by 8 bases and J by 2 bases. Looked up from germline, CDR1 is SNHLY and CDR2 is FYNNEI. This CDR3 spans 14 amino acids. CDR3 coding DNA: TGTGCCAGCGCCGGGACAGGCACCCCCTACGAGCAGTACTTC. Translation gives CASAGTGTPYEQYF. The complete variable domain, with remaining parts taken from reference TRBV2 and TRBJ2-7, reads EPEVTQTPSHQVTQMGQEVILRCVPISNHLYFYWYRQILGQKVEFLVSFYNNEISEKSEIFDDQFSVERPDGSNFTLKIRSTKLEDSAMYFCASAGTGTPYEQYFGPGTRLTVT.

The V call is TRBV5-1, the J call TRBJ1-4; D possibly corresponds to TRBD1 (6 bases). V was trimmed by 5 bases and J by 3 bases, leaving 11 bases between them. There are 14 residues in the CDR3. Germline assignment: CDR1 SGHRS and CDR2 YFSETQ. CDR3 sequence reads: CASRTTGSNEKLFF. For the CDR3, the DNA is TGCGCCAGCAGAACGACAGGTTCTAATGAAAAACTGTTTTTT. Using reference TRBV5-1 and TRBJ1-4 for the parts outside the CDR3, the full variable domain is KAGVTQTPRYLIKTRGQQVTLSCSPISGHRSVSWYQQTPGQGLQFLFEYFSETQRNKGNFPGRFSGRQFSNSRSEMNVSTLELGDSALYLCASRTTGSNEKLFFGSGTQLSVL.

The rearrangement links TRBV6-2 or TRBV6-3 to TRBJ1-6, with a tentative D call TRBD1 (6 bases). Germline assignment: CDR1 MNHEY and CDR2 SVGEGT. The CDR3 runs to 14 residues. V shed 6 bases and J shed 13 bases, with 19 bases lying between them. CDR3 sequence: CASSYGQLADPLHF. The DNA for the CDR3 is TGTGCCAGCAGCTATGGACAGCTGGCGGATCCCCTCCACTTT.

This rearrangement joins TRBV5-1 to TRBJ2-2; 12 nucleotides align to TRBD2. V gave up 4 bases and J gave up 7 bases; unmatched junction bases: 5. Germline CDR1 is SGHRS and CDR2 is YFSETQ. The CDR3 spans 15 residues. CDR3 coding DNA: TGCGCCAGCAGCCCTAGCGGGGGGGCTGTCGGGGAGCTGTTTTTT. Residues: CASSPSGGAVGELFF.

This clone was counted only a few times. This specimen includes other DNA sequences encoding the same CDR3. The rearrangement uses TRBV7-9 and TRBJ1-4; 8 bases fit TRBD1. Trimming at V came to 1 base and at J to 8 bases, leaving 3 bases not matched to a gene. This CDR3 region has 14 residues. Germline-derived CDR1 and CDR2 are SEHNR and FQNEAQ (reference sequence). CDR3 DNA sequence: TGTGCCAGCAGCTTAGGGACAGGGTCCGAAAAACTGTTTTTT. This encodes CASSLGTGSEKLFF. Using reference TRBV7-9 and TRBJ1-4 for the parts outside the CDR3, the full variable domain is DTGVSQNPRHKITKRGQNVTFRCDPISEHNRLYWYRQTLGQGPEFLTYFQNEAQLEKSRLLSDRFSAERPKGSFSTLEIQRTEQGDSAMYLCASSLGTGSEKLFFGSGTQLSVL.

The chain recombines TRBV7-8 with TRBJ2-7; D possibly corresponds to TRBD1 (6 bases). Germline V gene sequence: CDR1 SGHVS, CDR2 FQNEAQ. Trimming removed 4 bases from V and 0 bases from J, with 16 bases in between. The CDR3 extends over 16 amino acids. This CDR3 reads CASSSRGSFSSYEQYF. The CDR3 region has the DNA TGTGCCAGCAGCTCGAGGGGGTCTTTCAGCTCCTACGAGCAGTACTTC.

DNA for the CDR3: TGTGCCAGCAGTGAGACAGGGTACGGCAATCAGCCCCAGCATTTT. Its protein is CASSETGYGNQPQHF. The chain carries TRBV6-1 and TRBJ1-5; 7 nucleotides agree with TRBD1. There are 15 residues in the CDR3. The V segment lost 3 bases and the J segment 2 bases; nucleotides outside the gene matches: 4. CDR1 is MNHNS, CDR2 SASEGT, per germline.

The rearrangement joins TRBV5-6 to TRBJ1-4; TRBD1 agrees at 8 bases. The germline CDR1 and CDR2 sequences are SGHDT and YYEEEE. Unmatched junction bases numbered 6, after V lost 5 bases and J lost 3 bases. This CDR3 comprises 15 residues. The CDR3 DNA reads as TGTGCCAGCAGTTCCGGACAGGGCCCTAATGAAAAACTGTTTTTT. It encodes CASSSGQGPNEKLFF.

The chain is built from TRBV10-2 and TRBJ1-4; D remains ambiguous. This CDR3 is 12 amino acids long. Germline CDR1 is WSHSY and CDR2 is SAAADI. V gave up 3 bases and J gave up 4 bases, with 3 bases separating them. The CDR3 DNA sequence: TGCGCCAGCAGTGAAGTTAATGAAAAACTGTTTTTT. It yields the protein CASSEVNEKLFF.

This chain uses TRBV28 with TRBJ2-5, with D tentatively TRBD1 or TRBD2 (5 bases each). The germline V gene encodes CDR1 MDHEN and CDR2 SYDVKM. The CDR3 covers 16 residues. V lost 7 bases and J lost 1, with 19 bases in between. The CDR3 reads CASNVGTGEPQETQYF. The CDR3 DNA follows: TGTGCCAGCAATGTTGGGACGGGTGAGCCCCAAGAGACCCAGTACTTC.

The gene calls are TRBV19 and TRBJ1-5; D may be TRBD1 (5 bases). Germline values: CDR1 LNHDA, CDR2 SQIVND (reference sequence). CDR3 length: 15 amino acids. V lost 3 bases and J 5 bases, leaving 14 bases between the germline ends. The CDR3: CASSIGAGLDQPQHF. For the CDR3, the DNA is TGTGCCAGTAGTATCGGGGCGGGATTGGATCAGCCCCAGCATTTT.

V usage is TRBV13 and J usage is TRBJ1-6, with 7 positions matching TRBD1. The CDR3 has 15 amino acids. Germline V gene sequence: CDR1 PRHDT, CDR2 FYEKMQ (reference sequence). The trim removed 5 bases at V and 8 bases at J, leaving 9 bases unmatched. Written as DNA, the CDR3 is TGTGCCAGCAGCCGCGACAGGGCAGGCGATTCACCCCTCCACTTT. Translating it yields CASSRDRAGDSPLHF.

This clone appeared a single time. This chain links TRBV7-6 with TRBJ1-2; 12 bases match TRBD1. Germline CDR1 and CDR2: SGHVS and FNYEAQ. The CDR3 has 19 amino acids. Trimming took 5 bases from V and 0 from J; bases not matched to a gene: 13. The CDR3 loop is CASSAGLKGQGASNYGYTF. The CDR3 bases are TGTGCCAGCAGCGCGGGGCTTAAGGGACAGGGGGCGTCTAACTATGGCTACACCTTC.

This rearrangement joins TRBV18 to TRBJ1-1, with D possibly being TRBD1 (5 bases). V lost 2 bases and J 2 bases, leaving 18 bases between the germline ends. This CDR3 is 17 amino acids long. Germline V gives CDR1 KGHSH, CDR2 LQKENI. DNA for the CDR3: TGTGCCAGCTCACCAAATGCGGGTACGCAGGGCAACACTGAAGCTTTCTTT. Protein: CASSPNAGTQGNTEAFF. The variable domain in full, with the rest retrieved from reference TRBV18 and TRBJ1-1, is NAGVMQNPRHLVRRRGQEARLRCSPMKGHSHVYWYRQLPEEGLKFMVYLQKENIIDESGMPKERFSAEFPKEGPSILRIQQVVRGDSAAYFCASSPNAGTQGNTEAFFGQGTRLTVV.

The V and J genes are TRBV11-2 and TRBJ2-7, with 11 bases matching TRBD2. The trim removed 5 bases at V and 4 bases at J, leaving 4 bases unmatched. CDR1 is SGHAT and CDR2 is FQNNGV in the germline V gene. The CDR3 length is 14 residues. CDR3 protein: CASSPRTSGYEQYF. The CDR3 DNA reads TGTGCCAGCAGCCCGCGGACTAGCGGGTACGAGCAGTACTTC.

The genes are TRBV20-1 and TRBJ2-1; perhaps TRBD2 as D (6 bases). This CDR3 has 11 residues. V was cut by 6 bases and J by 9 bases, with 12 bases left in between. The germline gives CDR1 DFQATT, CDR2 SNEGSKA (reference sequence). The CDR3 sequence: CSARAGTEQFF. The CDR3 region has the DNA TGCAGTGCCCGGGCGGGGACTGAGCAGTTCTTC.

V and J are TRBV28 and TRBJ2-7, with D possibly matching TRBD2 (6 bases). Germline V lookup: CDR1 MDHEN, CDR2 SYDVKM. The CDR3 extends over 13 amino acids. V shed 5 bases and J shed 6 bases, with 14 bases lying between them. In DNA form, the CDR3 reads TGTGCCAGCAGTCCTCCCTGGAGGGGCGAGCAGTACTTC. As protein: CASSPPWRGEQYF.